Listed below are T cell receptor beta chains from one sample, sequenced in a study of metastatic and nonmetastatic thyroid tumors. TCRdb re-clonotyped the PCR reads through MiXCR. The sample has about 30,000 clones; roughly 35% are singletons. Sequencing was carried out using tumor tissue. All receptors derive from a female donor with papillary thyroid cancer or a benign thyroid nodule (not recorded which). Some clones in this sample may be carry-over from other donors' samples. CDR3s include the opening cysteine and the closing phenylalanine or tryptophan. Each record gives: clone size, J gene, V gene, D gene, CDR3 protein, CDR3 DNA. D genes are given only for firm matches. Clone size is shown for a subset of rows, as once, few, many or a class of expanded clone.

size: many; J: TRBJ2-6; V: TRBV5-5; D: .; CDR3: CASRAAQNSGANVLTF; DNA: TGTGCCAGCAGGGCTGCCCAGAACTCTGGGGCCAACGTCCTGACTTTC
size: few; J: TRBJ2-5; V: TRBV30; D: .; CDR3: CAWTQNTQETQYF; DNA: TGTGCCTGGACTCAAAATACCCAAGAGACCCAGTACTTC
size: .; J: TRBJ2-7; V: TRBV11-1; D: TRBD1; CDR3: CASSAGAPGQGSYEQYF; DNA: TGTGCCAGCAGCGCCGGGGCACCGGGACAGGGGTCCTATGAGCAGTACTTC
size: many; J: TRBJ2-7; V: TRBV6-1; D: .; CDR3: CASTGGREQYF; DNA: TGTGCCAGCACTGGGGGGAGAGAGCAGTACTTC
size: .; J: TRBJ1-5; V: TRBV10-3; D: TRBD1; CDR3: CAIQRDRGQPQHF; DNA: TGTGCCATCCAAAGGGACAGGGGCCAGCCCCAGCATTTT
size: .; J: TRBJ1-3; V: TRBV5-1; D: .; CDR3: CASSLEGMQGRRGNTIYF; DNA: TGCGCCAGCAGCTTGGAGGGGATGCAGGGGCGAAGAGGAAACACCATATATTTT
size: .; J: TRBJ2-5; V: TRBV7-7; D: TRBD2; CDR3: CASSLNFGSGVQETQYF; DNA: TGTGCTAGCAGCTTAAACTTTGGTAGCGGGGTGCAAGAGACCCAGTACTTC
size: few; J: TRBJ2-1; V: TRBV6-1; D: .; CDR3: CASRAGNEQFF; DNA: TGTGCCAGCAGGGCGGGGAATGAGCAGTTCTTC
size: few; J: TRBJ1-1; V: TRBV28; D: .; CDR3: CASSLRWKAFF; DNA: TGTGCCAGCAGTTTGAGATGGAAAGCTTTCTTT
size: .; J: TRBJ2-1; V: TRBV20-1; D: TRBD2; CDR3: CSASPGTSGNNEQFF; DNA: TGCAGTGCTAGTCCGGGGACTAGTGGAAACAATGAGCAGTTCTTC
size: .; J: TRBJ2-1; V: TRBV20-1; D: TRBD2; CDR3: CSARDPGGSSYNEQFF; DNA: TGCAGTGCTAGAGATCCGGGGGGAAGCTCCTACAATGAGCAGTTCTTC
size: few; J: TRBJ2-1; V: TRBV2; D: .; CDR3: CASSVRFPDSLTYNEQFF; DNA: TGTGCCAGCAGTGTGAGGTTCCCAGACTCACTTACCTACAATGAGCAGTTCTTC
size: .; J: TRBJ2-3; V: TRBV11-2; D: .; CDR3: CASSLLFGSLDTQYF; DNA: TGTGCCAGCAGCTTATTATTTGGTAGTTTAGATACGCAGTATTTT
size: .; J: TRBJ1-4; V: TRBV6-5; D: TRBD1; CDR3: CASSIQRGRREKLFF; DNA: TGTGCCAGCAGTATACAGAGGGGGCGGCGGGAAAAACTGTTTTTT
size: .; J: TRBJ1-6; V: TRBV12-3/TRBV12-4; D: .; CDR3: CASRYPGSSYNSPLHF; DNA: TGTGCCAGCAGATACCCCGGATCATCCTATAATTCACCCCTCCACTTT
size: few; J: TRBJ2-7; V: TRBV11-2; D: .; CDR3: CASSLEGGGASSYEQYF; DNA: TGTGCCAGCAGCTTAGAGGGCGGGGGCGCCAGCTCCTACGAGCAGTACTTC
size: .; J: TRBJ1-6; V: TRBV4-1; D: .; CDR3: CASSQDPLHEGSPLHF; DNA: TGCGCCAGCAGCCAAGATCCCCTTCACGAGGGTTCACCCCTCCACTTT
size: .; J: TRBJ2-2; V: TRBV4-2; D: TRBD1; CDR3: CASSQDETGGAGELFF; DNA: TGTGCCAGCAGCCAAGATGAGACAGGGGGCGCCGGGGAGCTGTTTTTT
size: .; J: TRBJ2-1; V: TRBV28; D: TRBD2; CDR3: CASILTSGYNEQFF; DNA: TGTGCCAGCATTCTGACTAGCGGCTACAATGAGCAGTTCTTC
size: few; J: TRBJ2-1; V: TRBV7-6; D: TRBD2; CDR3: CASSLRRGAVSEQFF; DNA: TGTGCCAGCAGCTTACGGCGGGGGGCGGTTAGTGAGCAGTTCTTC
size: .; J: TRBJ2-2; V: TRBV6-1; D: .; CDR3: CASSKTTGRGPRGELFF; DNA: TGTGCCAGCAGTAAAACTACAGGGCGTGGACCTCGGGGGGAGCTGTTTTTT
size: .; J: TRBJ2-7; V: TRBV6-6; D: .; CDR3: CASSYSRGSHEQYF; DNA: TGTGCCAGCAGTTACTCGAGAGGGTCCCACGAGCAGTACTTC
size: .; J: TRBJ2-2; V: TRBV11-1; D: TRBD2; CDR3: CASSSSGGRGGRELFF; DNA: TGTGCCAGCAGCTCCTCGGGAGGGAGGGGCGGAAGGGAGCTGTTTTTT
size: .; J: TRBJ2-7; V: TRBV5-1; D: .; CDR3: CASREGASYEQYF; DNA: TGCGCCAGCAGGGAGGGGGCCTCCTACGAGCAGTACTTC
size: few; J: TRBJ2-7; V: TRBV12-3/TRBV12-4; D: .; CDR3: CASSFGTFYEQYF; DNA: TGTGCCAGCAGTTTTGGGACCTTCTACGAGCAGTACTTC
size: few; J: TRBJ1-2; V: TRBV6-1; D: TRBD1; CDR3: CASKVTGDNYGYTF; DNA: TGTGCCAGCAAAGTGACAGGGGATAACTATGGCTACACCTTC
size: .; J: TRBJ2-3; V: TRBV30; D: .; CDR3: CAWSVQGFDTQYF; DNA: TGTGCCTGGAGTGTACAAGGATTCGATACGCAGTATTTT
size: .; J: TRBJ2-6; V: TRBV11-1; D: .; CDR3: CASSLAGSPSGANVLTF; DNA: TGTGCCAGCAGCTTAGCAGGCTCCCCCTCTGGGGCCAACGTCCTGACTTTC
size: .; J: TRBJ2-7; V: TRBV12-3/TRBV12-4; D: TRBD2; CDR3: CASSLREAYEQYF; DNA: TGTGCCAGCAGCCTCCGGGAGGCCTACGAGCAGTACTTC
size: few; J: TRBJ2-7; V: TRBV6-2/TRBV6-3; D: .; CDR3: CASRTLGREQYF; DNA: TGTGCCAGCAGGACCCTAGGGCGCGAGCAGTACTTC
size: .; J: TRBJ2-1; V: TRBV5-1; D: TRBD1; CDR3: CASSTGQGINNEQFF; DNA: TGCGCCAGCAGCACGGGACAGGGAATTAACAATGAGCAGTTCTTC
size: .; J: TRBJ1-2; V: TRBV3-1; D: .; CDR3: CASSQGRGYGYTF; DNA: TGTGCCAGCAGCCAAGGTCGGGGGTATGGCTACACCTTC
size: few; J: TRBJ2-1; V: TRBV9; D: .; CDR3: CASSVDPGASSYNEQFF; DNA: TGTGCCAGCAGCGTAGATCCAGGTGCTAGCTCCTACAATGAGCAGTTCTTC
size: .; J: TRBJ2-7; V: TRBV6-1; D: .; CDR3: CAVGGYEQYF; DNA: TGTGCCGTTGGGGGATACGAGCAGTACTTC
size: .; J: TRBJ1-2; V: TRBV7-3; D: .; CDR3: CASSLSTGKGYTF; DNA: TGTGCCAGCAGCTTAAGTACTGGGAAGGGCTACACCTTC
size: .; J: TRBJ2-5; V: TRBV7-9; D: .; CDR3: CASSLGQGMVETQYF; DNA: TGTGCCAGCAGCTTAGGGCAGGGTATGGTGGAGACCCAGTACTTC
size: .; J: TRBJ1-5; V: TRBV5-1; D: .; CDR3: CASSPTAGLGGPQHF; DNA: TGCGCCAGCAGCCCGACCGCGGGCCTCGGAGGGCCCCAGCATTTT
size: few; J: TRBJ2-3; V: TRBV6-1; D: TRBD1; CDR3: CASKRRDRGADTQYF; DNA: TGTGCCAGTAAACGCCGGGACAGGGGCGCAGATACGCAGTATTTT
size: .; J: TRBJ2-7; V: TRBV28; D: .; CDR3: CASSLYVSFYEQYF; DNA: TGTGCCAGCAGTTTATACGTCAGCTTCTACGAGCAGTACTTC
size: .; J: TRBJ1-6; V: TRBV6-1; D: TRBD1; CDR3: CASTGQGAQSPLHF; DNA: TGTGCCAGCACAGGACAGGGGGCTCAGTCACCCCTCCACTTT
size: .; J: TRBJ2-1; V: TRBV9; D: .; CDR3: CASRVAGDSYNEQFF; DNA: TGTGCCAGCAGAGTAGCTGGGGACTCCTACAATGAGCAGTTCTTC
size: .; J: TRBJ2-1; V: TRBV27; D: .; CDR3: CASSFVTYNEQFF; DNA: TGTGCCAGCAGTTTTGTGACCTACAATGAGCAGTTCTTC
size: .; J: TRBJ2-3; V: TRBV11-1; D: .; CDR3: CASSLGGAISTDTQYF; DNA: TGTGCCAGCAGCTTAGGGGGGGCCATAAGCACAGATACGCAGTATTTT
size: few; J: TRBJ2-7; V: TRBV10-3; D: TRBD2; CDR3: CAIRTGLPPYEQYF; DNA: TGTGCCATCAGGACGGGACTACCCCCTTACGAGCAGTACTTC
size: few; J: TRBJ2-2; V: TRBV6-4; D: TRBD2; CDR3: CASSKAGTGELFF; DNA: TGTGCCAGCAGTAAAGCGGGAACCGGGGAGCTGTTTTTT
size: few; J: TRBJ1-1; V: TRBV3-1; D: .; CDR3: CASSRDITEAFF; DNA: TGTGCCAGCAGCCGGGACATCACTGAAGCTTTCTTT
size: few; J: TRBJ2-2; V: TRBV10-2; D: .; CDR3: CASSEYQNTGELFF; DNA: TGCGCCAGCAGTGAGTACCAGAACACCGGGGAGCTGTTTTTT
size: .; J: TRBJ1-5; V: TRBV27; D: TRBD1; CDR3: CALSPRTGINQPQHF; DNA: TGTGCCCTCAGTCCCCGGACAGGGATCAATCAGCCCCAGCATTTT
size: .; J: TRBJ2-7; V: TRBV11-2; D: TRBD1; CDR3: CASRLPLDRLSSYEQYF; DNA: TGTGCCAGCAGACTACCCTTGGACAGGCTTAGCTCCTACGAGCAGTACTTC
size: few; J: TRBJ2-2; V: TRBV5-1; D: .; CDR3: CASSFGPLGDTGELFF; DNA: TGCGCCAGCAGCTTCGGTCCTCTCGGGGACACCGGGGAGCTGTTTTTT
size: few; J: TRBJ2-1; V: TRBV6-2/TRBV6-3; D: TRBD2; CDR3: CASRPASGSHEQFF; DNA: TGTGCCAGCAGGCCTGCTAGCGGGAGCCATGAGCAGTTCTTC
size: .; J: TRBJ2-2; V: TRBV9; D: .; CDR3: CASTSGWAGELFF; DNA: TGTGCCAGCACATCAGGGTGGGCCGGGGAGCTGTTTTTT
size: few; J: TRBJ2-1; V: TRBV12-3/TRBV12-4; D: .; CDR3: CASRPSGSGPYNEQFF; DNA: TGTGCCAGCAGGCCCAGTGGGAGCGGTCCTTACAATGAGCAGTTCTTC